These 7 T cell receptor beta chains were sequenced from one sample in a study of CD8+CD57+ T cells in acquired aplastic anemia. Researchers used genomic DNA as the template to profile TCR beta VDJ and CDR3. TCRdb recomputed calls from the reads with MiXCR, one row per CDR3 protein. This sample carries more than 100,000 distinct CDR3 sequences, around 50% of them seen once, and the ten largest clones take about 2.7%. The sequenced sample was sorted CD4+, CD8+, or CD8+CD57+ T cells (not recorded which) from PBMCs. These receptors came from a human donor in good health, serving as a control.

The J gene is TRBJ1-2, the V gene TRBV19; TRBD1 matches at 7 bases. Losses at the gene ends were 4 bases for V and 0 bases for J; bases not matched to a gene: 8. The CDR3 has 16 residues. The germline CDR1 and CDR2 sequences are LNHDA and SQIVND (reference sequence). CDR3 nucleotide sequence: TGTGCCAGTAGTAGCGAACGACAGGGAACTAACTATGGCTACACCTTC. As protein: CASSSERQGTNYGYTF. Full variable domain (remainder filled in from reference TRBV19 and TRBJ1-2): DGGITQSPKYLFRKEGQNVTLSCEQNLNHDAMYWYRQDPGQGLRLIYYSQIVNDFQKGDIAEGYSVSREKKESFPLTVTSAQKNPTAFYLCASSSERQGTNYGYTFGSGTRLTVV.

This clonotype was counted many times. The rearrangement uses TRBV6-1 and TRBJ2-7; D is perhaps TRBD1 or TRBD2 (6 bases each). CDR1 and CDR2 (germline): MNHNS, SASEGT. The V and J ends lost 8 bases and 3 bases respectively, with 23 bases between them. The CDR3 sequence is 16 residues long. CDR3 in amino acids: CASAGRGGPINYEQYF. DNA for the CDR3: TGTGCCAGCGCGGGGAGAGGGGGGCCCATTAACTACGAGCAGTACTTC.

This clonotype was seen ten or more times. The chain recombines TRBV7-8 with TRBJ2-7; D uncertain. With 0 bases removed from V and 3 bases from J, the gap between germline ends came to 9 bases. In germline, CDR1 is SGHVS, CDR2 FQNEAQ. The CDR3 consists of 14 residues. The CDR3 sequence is CASSLAPQIYEQYF. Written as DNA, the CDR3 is TGTGCCAGCAGCTTAGCGCCACAGATCTACGAGCAGTACTTC.

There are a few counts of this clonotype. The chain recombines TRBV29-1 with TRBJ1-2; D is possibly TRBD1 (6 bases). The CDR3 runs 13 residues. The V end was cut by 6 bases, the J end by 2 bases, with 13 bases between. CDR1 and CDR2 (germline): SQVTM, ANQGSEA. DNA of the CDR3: TGCAGCGTCGGGACAACCGTCAACTATGGCTACACCTTC. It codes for CSVGTTVNYGYTF.

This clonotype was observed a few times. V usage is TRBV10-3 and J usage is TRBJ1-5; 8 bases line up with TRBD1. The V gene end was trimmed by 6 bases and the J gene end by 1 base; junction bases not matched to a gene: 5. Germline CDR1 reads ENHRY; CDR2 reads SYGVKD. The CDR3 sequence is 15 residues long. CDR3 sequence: CAISPTGDSNQPQHF. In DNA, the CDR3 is TGTGCCATCAGCCCGACAGGGGACAGCAATCAGCCCCAGCATTTT.

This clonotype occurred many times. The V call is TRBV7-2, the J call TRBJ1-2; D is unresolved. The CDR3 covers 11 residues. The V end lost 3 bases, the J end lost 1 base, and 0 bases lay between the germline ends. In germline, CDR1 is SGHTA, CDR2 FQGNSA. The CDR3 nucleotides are TGTGCCAGCAGCTTTAACTATGGCTACACCTTC. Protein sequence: CASSFNYGYTF. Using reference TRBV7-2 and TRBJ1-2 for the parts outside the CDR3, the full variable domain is GAGVSQSPSNKVTEKGKDVELRCDPISGHTALYWYRQSLGQGLEFLIYFQGNSAPDKSGLPSDRFSAERTGGSVSTLTIQRTQQEDSAVYLCASSFNYGYTFGSGTRLTVV.

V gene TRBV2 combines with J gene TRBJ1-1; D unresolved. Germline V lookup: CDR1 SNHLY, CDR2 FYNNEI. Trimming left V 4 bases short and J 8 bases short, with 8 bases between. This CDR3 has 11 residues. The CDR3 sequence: CASSGRHEAFF. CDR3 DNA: TGTGCCAGCAGTGGTCGCCACGAAGCTTTCTTT.